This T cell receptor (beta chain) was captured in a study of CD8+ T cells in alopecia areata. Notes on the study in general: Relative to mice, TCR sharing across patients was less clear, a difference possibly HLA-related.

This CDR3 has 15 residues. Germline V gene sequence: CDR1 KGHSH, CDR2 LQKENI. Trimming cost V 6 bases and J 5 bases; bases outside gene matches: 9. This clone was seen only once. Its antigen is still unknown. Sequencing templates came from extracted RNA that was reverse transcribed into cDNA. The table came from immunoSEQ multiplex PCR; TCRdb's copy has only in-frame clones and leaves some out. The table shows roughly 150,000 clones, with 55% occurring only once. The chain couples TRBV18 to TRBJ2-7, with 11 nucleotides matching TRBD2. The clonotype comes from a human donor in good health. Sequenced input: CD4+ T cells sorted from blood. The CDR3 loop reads CASSGRSGRAHEQYF. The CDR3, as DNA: TGTGCCAGCTCCGGCCGTAGCGGGAGGGCCCACGAGCAGTACTTC.